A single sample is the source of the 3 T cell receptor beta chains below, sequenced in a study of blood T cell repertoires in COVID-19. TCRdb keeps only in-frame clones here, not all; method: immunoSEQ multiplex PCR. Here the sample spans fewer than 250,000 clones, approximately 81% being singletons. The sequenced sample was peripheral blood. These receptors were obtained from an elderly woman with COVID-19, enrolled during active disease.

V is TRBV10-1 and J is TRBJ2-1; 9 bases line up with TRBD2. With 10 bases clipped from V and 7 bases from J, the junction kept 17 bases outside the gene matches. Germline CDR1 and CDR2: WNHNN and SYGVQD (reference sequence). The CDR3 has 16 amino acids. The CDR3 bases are TGCGCCACACTCAAAGGAGGAGCGGGGGGCCGGAATGAGCAGTTCTTC. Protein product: CATLKGGAGGRNEQFF.

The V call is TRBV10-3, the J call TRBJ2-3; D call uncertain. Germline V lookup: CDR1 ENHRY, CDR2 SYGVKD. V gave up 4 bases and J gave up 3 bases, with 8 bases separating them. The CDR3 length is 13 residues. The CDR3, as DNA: TGTGCCATCAGTGGACGGAGTACAGATACGCAGTATTTT. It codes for CAISGRSTDTQYF.

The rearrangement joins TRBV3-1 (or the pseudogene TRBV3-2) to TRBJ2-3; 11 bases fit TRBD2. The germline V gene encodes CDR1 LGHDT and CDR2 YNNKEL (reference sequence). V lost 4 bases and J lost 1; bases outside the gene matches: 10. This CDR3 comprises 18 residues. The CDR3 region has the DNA TGTGCCAGCAGCCCATTAGCGGGGGGGCCGTATGGCACAGATACGCAGTATTTT. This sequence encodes CASSPLAGGPYGTDTQYF.